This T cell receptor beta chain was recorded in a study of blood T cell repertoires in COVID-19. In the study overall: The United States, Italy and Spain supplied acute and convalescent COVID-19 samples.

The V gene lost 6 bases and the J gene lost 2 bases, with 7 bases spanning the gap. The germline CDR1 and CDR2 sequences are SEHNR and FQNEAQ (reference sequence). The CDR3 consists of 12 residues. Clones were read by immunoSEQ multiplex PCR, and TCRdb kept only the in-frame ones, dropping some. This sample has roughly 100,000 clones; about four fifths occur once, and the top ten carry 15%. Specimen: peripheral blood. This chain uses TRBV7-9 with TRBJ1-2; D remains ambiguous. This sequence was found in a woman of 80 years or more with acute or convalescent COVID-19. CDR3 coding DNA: TGTGCCAGCAGGCCCGAGAACTATGGCTACACCTTC. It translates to CASRPENYGYTF.